This entry describes one TCR beta chain. This clone was counted between two and nine times. Its cognate antigen has yet to be identified. No clone much larger than this one lies a single base away; base qualities are absent. This sample was included in a study of beta chain features in type 1 diabetes listed by TCRdb under 2018. With regard to the full study: Mean age, gender distribution, total cell number and subset yield did not differ between patients and healthy donors. The study compared the TCRB repertoires of sorted circulating CD4+ T cell subsets in recently diagnosed type 1 diabetes patients with those in matched healthy donors. A total of some 100,000,000 sorted cells were examined across all samples, and a strong correlation was observed between cell number per subset and RNA yield. Whereas all 28 donors provided naive and central memory subsets, regulatory and stem cell-like memory subsets were isolated from just 8 patients and about 8 healthy donors. General conclusions and limits of the study: HLA sub-analyses involved small numbers of individuals, so any influence of HLA type on TCRB rearrangement remained unresolved. Naive, central memory and regulatory TCRB repertoires appeared more similar among patients than among healthy donors. Because cDNA rather than genomic DNA was sequenced, highly expressing activated cells could have been over-represented, although no difference in activation and CD3 levels was found between groups. In all four CD4+ subsets, TCRB CDR3 length was moderately but significantly shorter in type 1 diabetes patients. PCR may preferentially amplify shorter templates, but because patient and control samples were amplified and corrected together, any resulting skew would affect both groups equally. Fewer insertions and more nucleotide deletions at VDJ recombination sites were observed in patients with type 1 diabetes, implying thymic rearrangement abnormalities.

The entire isolated RNA was reverse transcribed using the High Capacity cDNA Reverse Transcription Kit, and thus expressed TCRB transcripts were sequenced. Deep immunoSEQ sequencing was applied to naive, central memory and regulatory T cell samples, giving an average of about 3.4 million total reads per sample. Sorted cells were lysed in RLT buffer and RNA was extracted with DNase-treated RNeasy Micro or Mini kits, depending on cell number. Each cell subset was processed on its own to prevent cross-contamination, while patient and healthy donor samples were processed together. Using the immunoSEQ multiplex PCR, TCRB sequences were amplified from cDNA into 87-bp fragments spanning the CDR3 region. The amplicons were sequenced using the Illumina HiSeq platform. The published analysis was carried out like this. Synthetic template baselines were used to correct PCR bias computationally, reads within Hamming distance 2 were collapsed, and singletons that could not be merged were discarded. By aligning reads against IMGT, V, D and J genes, CDR3 length, and insertions or deletions at six rearrangement sites were assigned. Clonotype counts were normalized to sorted cell number within each subset before computing true diversity and Gini coefficients with the tcR R package. Repertoire sharing was quantified using the overlap coefficient calculated on TCRB nucleotide sequences. TCRdb stores this immuneACCESS table with in-frame sequences only. Part of the clones is absent; in the studies checked, under half of the shortfall reflects unresolved V genes, and no reason is known for the rest. That table is the source of V, J and clone size, and D and trimming were worked out from the DNA. The sample table lists roughly 150,000 clones, approximately 10% of them with a count of one. The ten top clones hold roughly 0.7% of the sample.

V is clipped by 1 base and J by 4 bases, and the sequence between their germline boundaries is 11 bases long. The CDR3 covers 15 residues, taking in both the cysteine and the phenylalanine. Of all the DNA, just the CDR3 is kept, 45 bases in frame from base 1. Per the germline V gene (reference sequence), LNHNV is the CDR1 and YYDKDF is the CDR2. Each donor gave one peripheral blood draw, roughly 0.11 L on average, collected into heparinised tubes. A BD FACSAria II was used to sort naive, central memory, regulatory and stem cell-like memory CD4+ T cells with a panel that included CD45RO, CCR7, CD25, CD127, CD95 and CD27. A purity above 98% was achieved for all sorted populations. PBMCs were isolated right away by Lymphoprep density gradient centrifugation and were stained directly, without culture. So that batch effects would be minimized, each experiment stained and sorted samples in pairs, pairing one healthy donor with one patient.

The sequence was obtained from a woman in her twenties or thirties with type 1 diabetes. Recombination joined TRBV15 with TRBJ1-5; TRBD1 is possibly the D segment (6 matching bases). Source material: central memory CD4+ T cells from blood. The DNA sequence is TGTGCCACCAGCAGAGCAGGGGATACGAATCAGCCCCAGCATTTT. It is translated as CATSRAGDTNQPQHF. Extended through the reference TRBV15 and TRBJ1-5 proteins, this CDR3 yields the full variable domain: DAMVIQNPRYQVTQFGKPVTLSCSQTLNHNVMYWYQQKSSQAPKLLFHYYDKDFNNEADTPDNFQSRRPNTSFCFLDIRSPGLGDTAMYLCATSRAGDTNQPQHFGDGTRLSIL.